These 10 T cell receptor beta chains share one sample of origin, sequenced in a study of response to subunit inactivated influenza vaccine. TCRdb reanalysed the RT-PCR reads using MiXCR and keeps one entry per CDR3 protein. The sample shows about 780,000 distinct CDR3 sequences, approximately 17% of them seen only once. The specimen comprised PBMCs from blood, sampled 5 to 6 days after vaccination. The receptor source for this set is a man aged 50-60 years who received an inactivated influenza vaccine.

This clonotype came up a few times. The V gene is TRBV28, the J gene TRBJ2-3; a possible D gene is TRBD1 (5 bases). CDR1 is MDHEN and CDR2 is SYDVKM in the germline V gene. V gave up 7 bases and J gave up 0 bases, with 20 bases separating them. CDR3 size: 17 residues. CDR3 region: CASNSRVGVGSTDTQYF. For the CDR3, the DNA is TGTGCCAGCAACTCCCGGGTAGGGGTGGGGAGCACAGATACGCAGTATTTT.

This clonotype occurred once. The junction departs from germline at one end; a sequencing error may be responsible. The rearrangement joins TRBV4-2 to TRBJ2-3; D might be TRBD1 (5 bases). Germline V lookup: CDR1 LGHNA, CDR2 YNFKEQ. CDR3 length equals 17 residues. In DNA, the CDR3 is TGTGCCAACAGCCAAGAGTCCCAGGGCGGTTACACAGATACGCAGTATTTT. It yields the protein CANSQESQGGYTDTQYF.

This clonotype was seen more than once but under ten times. J is TRBJ2-1 and V is TRBV20-1, with D maybe TRBD1 (5 bases). The V gene lost 6 bases and the J gene lost 3 bases, with 12 bases spanning the gap. This CDR3 has 13 residues. The germline V gene encodes CDR1 DFQATT and CDR2 SNEGSKA (reference sequence). CDR3 coding DNA: TGCAGTGCACATCGACAGTACTACAATGAGCAGTTCTTC. The encoded protein is CSAHRQYYNEQFF.

The gene calls are TRBV20-1 and TRBJ2-1, with 8 nucleotides matching TRBD2. CDR1 is DFQATT, CDR2 SNEGSKA, per germline (reference sequence). Trimming removed 6 bases from V and 0 bases from J; junction bases left unmatched: 10. The CDR3 covers 16 residues. In nucleotides, the CDR3 is TGCAGTGCCTCCGGAGGGGCGGGGGGCTCCTACAATGAGCAGTTCTTC. Amino acid sequence: CSASGGAGGSYNEQFF.

The sample holds many counts of this clonotype. The rearrangement joins TRBV7-2 to TRBJ2-3; 11 nucleotides agree with TRBD2. V lost 5 bases to trimming and J lost 8 bases; unmatched junction nucleotides: 3. This CDR3 is built from 13 residues. Germline V gene sequence: CDR1 SGHTA, CDR2 FQGNSA. The chain's CDR3 is CASSPGLAGTQYF. CDR3 nucleotide sequence: TGTGCCAGCAGCCCCGGACTAGCGGGTACGCAGTATTTT. Using reference TRBV7-2 and TRBJ2-3 for the parts outside the CDR3, the full variable domain is GAGVSQSPSNKVTEKGKDVELRCDPISGHTALYWYRQSLGQGLEFLIYFQGNSAPDKSGLPSDRFSAERTGGSVSTLTIQRTQQEDSAVYLCASSPGLAGTQYFGPGTRLTVL.

The V gene is TRBV20-1, the J gene TRBJ2-4; no definite D call. CDR3 length: 13 residues. V lost 6 bases and J lost 0, with 9 bases in between. Germline V gene lookup returns CDR1 DFQATT and CDR2 SNEGSKA (reference sequence). For the CDR3, the DNA is TGCAGTGCCTCCAAGTTAGCCAAAAACATTCAGTACTTC. This encodes CSASKLAKNIQYF.

Only one count was recorded for this clonotype. The chain couples TRBV3-1 to TRBJ2-7; TRBD1 is a possible D gene (6 bases). Trimming pared 3 bases from V and 0 bases from J, leaving 12 bases between. This CDR3 is built from 15 residues. Per the germline V gene, CDR1 is LGHDT and CDR2 is YNNKEL (reference sequence). CDR3 in amino acids: CASSHNTGSSYEQYF. In nucleotides, the CDR3 is TGTGCCAGCAGCCATAATACAGGGAGCTCCTACGAGCAGTACTTC.

The chain uses TRBV28 and TRBJ2-1, with 8 bases fitting TRBD1. This CDR3 has 13 residues. From germline, CDR1 is MDHEN and CDR2 SYDVKM. With V trimmed by 10 bases and J by 8 bases, 10 bases remained unmatched. DNA for the CDR3: TGTGCCATCTCGGACAGGGTGGGTGATGAGCAGTTCTTC. This translates into CAISDRVGDEQFF. Full variable domain (outside the CDR3, taken from reference TRBV28 and TRBJ2-1): DVKVTQSSRYLVKRTGEKVFLECVQDMDHENMFWYRQDPGLGLRLIYFSYDVKMKEKGDIPEGYSVSREKKERFSLILESASTNQTSMYLCAISDRVGDEQFFGPGTRLTVL.

The CDR3 coding sequence is TGTGCCAGCAGAACCGGGAACAATTCACCCCTCCACTTT. The encoded protein is CASRTGNNSPLHF. The rearrangement joins TRBV6-2 or TRBV6-3 to TRBJ1-6, with no clear D. The CDR3 sequence is 13 residues long. Per germline, CDR1 MNHEY and CDR2 SVGEGT. Deletions cut 6 bases from V and 7 bases from J, with 10 bases between.

This clonotype turned up a few times. The chain has TRBV20-1 and TRBJ2-4; D is possibly TRBD2 (5 bases). This CDR3 has 15 amino acids. The V gene's germline CDR1 is DFQATT and CDR2 SNEGSKA (reference sequence). Trimming took off 5 bases at V and 9 bases at J, with 23 bases between the two ends. DNA for the CDR3: TGCAGTGCTCTAAGGGCGGGCGATCCTCGGGTCATTCAGTACTTC. Translation gives CSALRAGDPRVIQYF.